This TCR beta chain was captured by sequencing in a study of T cell changes during pregnancy in multiple sclerosis. Worth noting for this clone: Different DNA sequences within this sample yield the same CDR3.

This CDR3 region has 15 residues. Germline loops: CDR1 SGHRS, CDR2 YFSETQ. V was pared by 2 bases and J by 1 base, with 2 bases of the junction left unmatched. TCRdb's copy holds only in-frame clones and misses some; the assay was immunoSEQ multiplex PCR. The sample lists around 31,000 clones; 87% were seen once. The chain couples TRBV5-1 to TRBJ1-1; 10 positions match TRBD1. The sample here was CD8+ T cells from peripheral blood mononuclear cells, taken in the first trimester of pregnancy. This sequence was found in a female donor with multiple sclerosis, enrolled in a pregnancy study. In nucleotides, the CDR3 is TGCGCCAGCAGCTTTGGGACAGGGGAGAACACTGAAGCTTTCTTT. It encodes CASSFGTGENTEAFF.